The T cell receptor beta chain under discussion was sequenced for a study of T cell repertoires in cytomegalovirus infection. Each CDR3 protein gets one entry after TCRdb re-called the reads with MiXCR. The sample has about 51,000 distinct CDR3 sequences, around 18% seen once. In its sample, this clonotype was seen many times. What it binds is unknown. CDR3 size: 15 residues. Trimming removed 1 base from V and 1 base from J; junction bases left unmatched: 4. Germline CDR1 and CDR2: SGHTA and FQGNSA. The TCR comes from a human donor in good health (CMV status not recorded). Some clones in this sample may be carry-over from other donors' samples. The V and J genes are TRBV7-2 and TRBJ2-7; TRBD2 matches at 7 bases. This material consisted of CD8+ T cells from cultured PBMCs, taken from culture after CMV antigen stimulation. CDR3 nucleotides: TGTGCCAGCAGCTTAGAAACAGCGGGGTCCTACGAGCAGTACTTC. Protein sequence: CASSLETAGSYEQYF.